This T cell receptor beta chain was documented in a study of shared clonotypes between healthy human individuals. Study in general: A few men and a couple of women, aged 18 to 49, were donors.

Each subset's genomic DNA was split evenly across several immunoSEQ plates. Data came from immunoSEQ multiplex PCR; TCRdb stores just in-frame clones and leaves some out. There are around 600,000 clones in the sample; 85% to 95% occur only once, and 0.11% lies in the top ten. CD45RO-negative cells were positively selected for CCR7, leaving out terminally differentiated effector memory CD45RA+ cells. The TCR comes from a woman in her thirties in good health. The sample comprised naive CD8+ T cells sorted from blood.

Written as DNA, the CDR3 is TGTGCCAGCGCTTTAGCGGGTTACAATGAGCAGTTCTTC. Protein sequence: CASALAGYNEQFF. The V gene is TRBV28, the J gene TRBJ2-1, with 7 bases that match TRBD2. The V gene end was trimmed by 8 bases and the J gene end by 4 bases; junction bases not matched to a gene: 5. Germline lookup yields CDR1 MDHEN and CDR2 SYDVKM. The CDR3 is 13 amino acids.